This entry lists 16 T cell receptor beta chains sequenced from one sample in a study of cytomegalovirus exposure and HLA in healthy donors. In the PCR, 60 Vbeta and 13 Jbeta primers were used. Method: immunoSEQ multiplex PCR; TCRdb's copy keeps in-frame clones and lacks some. This sample contains roughly 39,000 clones. Sequences were obtained from PBMCs. Receptor source: a man aged 25-45 years in good health and CMV-seronegative.

V gene TRBV4-3 combines with J gene TRBJ2-7; 11 positions match TRBD2. V shed 3 bases and J 4 bases; nucleotides not matched to a gene: 5. The CDR3 sequence is 15 residues long. Germline loops: CDR1 LGHNA, CDR2 YSLEER. For the CDR3, the DNA is TGCGCCAGCAGCCAGATAGCGGGAGGGCAGTACGAGCAGTACTTC. Protein product: CASSQIAGGQYEQYF.

By frequency, this clone is medium-sized. The rearrangement uses TRBV4-3 and TRBJ1-4; 7 bases match TRBD1. The CDR3 has 16 amino acids. V lost 0 bases to trimming and J lost 8 bases; unmatched junction nucleotides: 9. Germline V lookup: CDR1 LGHNA, CDR2 YSLEER. The CDR3 loop reads CASSQEGAGGSEKLFF. The CDR3 DNA reads as TGCGCCAGCAGCCAAGAGGGCGCAGGGGGAAGCGAAAAACTGTTTTTT.

The chain uses TRBV4-3 and TRBJ2-7; 9 bases match TRBD2. Per germline, CDR1 LGHNA and CDR2 YSLEER. Germline trimming cut 2 bases from V and 1 base from J; bases unmatched to any gene: 3. The CDR3 covers 15 residues. CDR3 sequence (DNA): TGCGCCAGCAGCCAAAGACTAGCGGAATCCTACGAGCAGTACTTC. This sequence encodes CASSQRLAESYEQYF.

V is TRBV25-1 and J is TRBJ1-2; D might be TRBD1 (5 bases). The CDR3 covers 15 residues. Germline assignment: CDR1 MGHDK and CDR2 SYGVNS. V lost 4 bases and J lost 3, with 15 bases in between. The DNA for the CDR3 is TGTGCCAGCAGTGGTCGGCAGTTGGGGCACTATGGCTACACCTTC. This codes for CASSGRQLGHYGYTF.

As concerns this clone: The sample contains more than one DNA sequence encoding this CDR3. The gene calls are TRBV4-3 and TRBJ2-7; D not resolved. The CDR3 covers 13 residues. Germline V gene sequence: CDR1 LGHNA, CDR2 YSLEER. Between the trimmed V and J ends, which lost 0 bases and 3 bases, there was a span of 6 bases. The CDR3 loop is CASSQDYSYEQYF. In DNA form, the CDR3 reads TGCGCCAGCAGCCAAGACTACAGCTACGAGCAGTACTTC.

This chain joins TRBV6-5 and TRBJ1-1; 7 nucleotides align to TRBD1. Germline CDR1 MNHEY, CDR2 SVGAGI. Trimming took 3 bases from V and 4 from J; bases not matched to a gene: 2. This CDR3 is built from 13 residues. The CDR3 sequence: CASSYTGATEAFF. The CDR3 bases are TGTGCCAGCAGTTATACAGGGGCCACTGAAGCTTTCTTT.

The chain recombines TRBV7-2 with TRBJ2-3; D possibly corresponds to TRBD1 (6 bases). The germline V gene encodes CDR1 SGHTA and CDR2 FQGNSA. V lost 5 bases to trimming and J lost 1 base, with 10 bases between them. This CDR3 spans 14 amino acids. In nucleotides, the CDR3 is TGTGCCAGCAGCACCTACAGGGGCACAGATACGCAGTATTTT. As protein: CASSTYRGTDTQYF.

The rearrangement uses TRBV9 and TRBJ2-7; a weak D match, TRBD2 (6 bases). Germline V gene data show CDR1 as SGDLS and CDR2 as YYNGEE. The V gene lost 4 bases and the J gene lost 2 bases, with 22 bases spanning the gap. The CDR3 covers 17 residues. The CDR3 here is CASSPPVIADPTYEQYF. The CDR3 DNA sequence: TGTGCCAGCAGCCCCCCCGTGATAGCGGACCCAACCTACGAGCAGTACTTC.

J is TRBJ2-7 and V is TRBV4-2; D is possibly TRBD1 (5 bases). CDR3 length: 14 residues. CDR1 LGHNA and CDR2 YNFKEQ come from the germline V gene. The V end lost 0 bases, the J end lost 4 bases, and 10 bases lay between the germline ends. In nucleotides, the CDR3 is TGTGCCAGCAGCCAAGAGGGCAGGGCGTACGAGCAGTACTTC. Translating it yields CASSQEGRAYEQYF.

The V and J genes are TRBV29-1 and TRBJ2-7; TRBD1 is a possible D gene (6 bases). The CDR3 spans 13 residues. Trimming took off 5 bases at V and 0 bases at J, with 11 bases between the two ends. Germline lookup yields CDR1 SQVTM and CDR2 ANQGSEA. The CDR3 region is CSVWTANSYEQYF. CDR3 coding DNA: TGCAGCGTTTGGACAGCGAACTCCTACGAGCAGTACTTC.

The V gene is TRBV5-6, the J gene TRBJ1-5; D is uncertain. There are 15 residues in the CDR3. Germline-derived CDR1 and CDR2 are SGHDT and YYEEEE. Between the trimmed V and J ends, which lost 0 bases and 0 bases, there was a span of 7 bases. The CDR3 nucleotides read TGTGCCAGCAGCTTGGGCCAGGTTAGCAATCAGCCCCAGCATTTT. Amino acids: CASSLGQVSNQPQHF.

The chain combines TRBV6-1 with TRBJ2-7, with 9 nucleotides matching TRBD1. Germline V gene sequence: CDR1 MNHNS, CDR2 SASEGT. CDR3 length equals 14 residues. Trimming at V came to 7 bases and at J to 6 bases, leaving 10 bases not matched to a gene. The chain's CDR3 is CASTVGQGVAEQYF. CDR3 sequence (DNA): TGTGCCAGCACGGTGGGACAGGGCGTAGCCGAGCAGTACTTC.

The V call is TRBV4-1, the J call TRBJ1-2, with TRBD1 matching over 8 bases. The germline V gene encodes CDR1 MGHRA and CDR2 YSYEKL. Losses at the gene ends were 1 base for V and 8 bases for J; bases not matched to a gene: 12. This CDR3 has 16 residues. The CDR3 DNA reads as TGCGCCAGCAGCCAAGGAGGCCCCGGACAGGGCGGCGGCTACACCTTC. Its translation: CASSQGGPGQGGGYTF.

V is TRBV30 and J is TRBJ2-7; TRBD1 matches 9 bases. Germline-derived CDR1 and CDR2 are GTSNPN and SVGIG (reference sequence). The trim removed 3 bases at V and 3 bases at J, leaving 3 bases unmatched. The CDR3 is 13 residues long. In DNA, the CDR3 is TGTGCCTGGAGGGGGACAGGGCGCTACGAGCAGTACTTC. This codes for CAWRGTGRYEQYF.

This chain uses TRBV20-1 with TRBJ1-2; no clear D. The CDR3 extends over 10 amino acids. The germline V and J ends were trimmed by 2 bases and 7 bases, with 5 bases remaining between them. CDR1 is DFQATT and CDR2 is SNEGSKA in the germline V gene (reference sequence). This CDR3 reads CSARPGGYTF. For the CDR3, the DNA is TGCAGTGCTAGACCCGGTGGCTACACCTTC.

J is TRBJ2-5 and V is TRBV6-4, with TRBD2 identical over 9 bases. Germline CDR1 is MRHNA and CDR2 is SNTAGT. The CDR3 covers 18 residues. Trimming at V came to 5 bases and at J to 5 bases, leaving 18 bases not matched to a gene. CDR3 amino acids: CASSPHRPAGGWMETQYF. CDR3 DNA sequence: TGTGCCAGCAGTCCACACAGACCGGCGGGGGGGTGGATGGAGACCCAGTACTTC.